One and the same sample provided the 2 T cell receptor beta chains below, sequenced in a study of graft-versus-host responses after intestinal transplantation. These receptors have no identified antigens. Sequencing used immunoSEQ multiplex PCR; TCRdb keeps in-frame clones, though not all of them. The data contain some 87,000 clones, 90% to 95% of them singletons. Sample: unstimulated CD8+ T cells sorted from spleen or lymph node cells, taken before transplant. These TCRs come from a human donor who was the organ donor for an intestinal transplant.

CDR3 protein: CASLGLASSYEQYF. In nucleotides, the CDR3 is TGTGCCAGCCTAGGACTAGCTAGCTCCTACGAGCAGTACTTC. The genes are TRBV28 and TRBJ2-7; 8 bases align to TRBD2. The CDR3 has 14 residues. The V and J ends lost 8 bases and 0 bases, in that order; junction bases with no gene match: 6. Germline CDR1 and CDR2: MDHEN and SYDVKM. Variable domain in full (rest from reference TRBV28 and TRBJ2-7): DVKVTQSSRYLVKRTGEKVFLECVQDMDHENMFWYRQDPGLGLRLIYFSYDVKMKEKGDIPEGYSVSREKKERFSLILESASTNQTSMYLCASLGLASSYEQYFGPGTRLTVT.

This chain joins TRBV29-1 and TRBJ2-4, with D uncertain. This CDR3 comprises 11 residues. Germline V gene sequence: CDR1 SQVTM, CDR2 ANQGSEA. The V end was cut by 4 bases, the J end by 7 bases, with 8 bases between. In DNA form, the CDR3 reads TGCAGCGTTGCAGCGACGAACATTCAGTACTTC. It is translated as CSVAATNIQYF. Full variable domain (remainder filled in from reference TRBV29-1 and TRBJ2-4): SAVISQKPSRDICQRGTSLTIQCQVDSQVTMMFWYRQQPGQSLTLIATANQGSEATYESGFVIDKFPISRPNLTFSTLTVSNMSPEDSSIYLCSVAATNIQYFGAGTRLSVL.